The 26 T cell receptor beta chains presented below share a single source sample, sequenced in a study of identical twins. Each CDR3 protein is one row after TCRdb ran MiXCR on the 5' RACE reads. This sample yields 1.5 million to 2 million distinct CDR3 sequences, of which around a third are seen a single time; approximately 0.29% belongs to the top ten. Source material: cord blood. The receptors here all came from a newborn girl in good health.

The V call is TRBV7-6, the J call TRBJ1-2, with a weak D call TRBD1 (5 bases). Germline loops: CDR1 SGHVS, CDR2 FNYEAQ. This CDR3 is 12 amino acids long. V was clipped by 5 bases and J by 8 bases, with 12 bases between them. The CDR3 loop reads CASSGHRGGYTF. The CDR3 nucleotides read TGTGCCAGCAGCGGACATCGAGGGGGCTACACCTTC.

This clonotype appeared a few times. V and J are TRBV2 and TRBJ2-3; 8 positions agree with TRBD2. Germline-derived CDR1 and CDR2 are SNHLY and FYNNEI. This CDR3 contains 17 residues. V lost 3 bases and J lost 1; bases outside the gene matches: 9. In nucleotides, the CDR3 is TGTGCCAGCAGTGATGTGTCGGGAGGGCCGGGCACAGATACGCAGTATTTT. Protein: CASSDVSGGPGTDTQYF.

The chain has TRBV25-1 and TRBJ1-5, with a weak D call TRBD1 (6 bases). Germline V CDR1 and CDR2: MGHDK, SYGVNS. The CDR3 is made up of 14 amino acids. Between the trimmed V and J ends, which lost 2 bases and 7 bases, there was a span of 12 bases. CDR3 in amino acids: CASSEGAGGQPQHF. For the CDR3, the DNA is TGTGCCAGCAGTGAAGGGGCCGGGGGCCAGCCCCAGCATTTT.

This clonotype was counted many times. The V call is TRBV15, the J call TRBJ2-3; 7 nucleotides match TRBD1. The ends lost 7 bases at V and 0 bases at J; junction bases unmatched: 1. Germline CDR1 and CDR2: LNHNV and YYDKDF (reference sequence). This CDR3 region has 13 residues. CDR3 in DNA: TGTGCCACCACGGGACAGAGCACAGATACGCAGTATTTT. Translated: CATTGQSTDTQYF.

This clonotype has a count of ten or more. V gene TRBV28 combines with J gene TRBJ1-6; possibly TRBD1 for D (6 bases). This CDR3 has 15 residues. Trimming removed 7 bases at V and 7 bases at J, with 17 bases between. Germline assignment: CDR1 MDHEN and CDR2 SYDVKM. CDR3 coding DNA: TGTGCCAGCATTAGCCCAACAGGGCAGAATTCACCCCTCCACTTT. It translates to CASISPTGQNSPLHF.

The CDR3, as DNA: TGTGCCAGCTCACCAATGGAAAGGGGGCATGAGCAGTTCTTC. Encoded protein: CASSPMERGHEQFF. The V call is TRBV18, the J call TRBJ2-1; 7 bases agree with TRBD1. V lost 2 bases to trimming and J lost 8 bases; unmatched junction nucleotides: 6. The CDR3 length is 14 residues. Germline values: CDR1 KGHSH, CDR2 LQKENI.

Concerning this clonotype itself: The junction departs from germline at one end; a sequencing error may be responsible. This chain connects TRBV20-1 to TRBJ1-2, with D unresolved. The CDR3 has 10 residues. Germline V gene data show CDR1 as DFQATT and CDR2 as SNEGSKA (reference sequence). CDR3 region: CGATSYGYTF. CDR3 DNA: TGCGGTGCTACAAGCTATGGCTACACCTTC.

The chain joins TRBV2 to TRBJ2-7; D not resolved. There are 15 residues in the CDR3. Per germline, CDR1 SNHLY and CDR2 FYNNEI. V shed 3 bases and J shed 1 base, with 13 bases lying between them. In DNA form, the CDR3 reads TGTGCCAGCAGTGATGACGGCAACCCATCCTACGAGCAGTACTTC. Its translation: CASSDDGNPSYEQYF.

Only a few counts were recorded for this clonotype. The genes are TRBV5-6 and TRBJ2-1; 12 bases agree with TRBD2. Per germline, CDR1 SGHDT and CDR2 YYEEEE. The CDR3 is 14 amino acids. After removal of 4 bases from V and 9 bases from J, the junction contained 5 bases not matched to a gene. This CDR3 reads CASSLAGGSSEQFF. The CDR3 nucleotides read TGTGCCAGCAGCCTAGCGGGAGGGTCTTCTGAGCAGTTCTTC.

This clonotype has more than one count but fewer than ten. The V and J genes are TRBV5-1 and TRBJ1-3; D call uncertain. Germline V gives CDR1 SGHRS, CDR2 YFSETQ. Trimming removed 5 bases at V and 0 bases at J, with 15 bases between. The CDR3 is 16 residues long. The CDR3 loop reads CASRPRWESSGNTIYF. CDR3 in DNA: TGCGCCAGCAGGCCAAGATGGGAGAGCTCTGGAAACACCATATATTTT.

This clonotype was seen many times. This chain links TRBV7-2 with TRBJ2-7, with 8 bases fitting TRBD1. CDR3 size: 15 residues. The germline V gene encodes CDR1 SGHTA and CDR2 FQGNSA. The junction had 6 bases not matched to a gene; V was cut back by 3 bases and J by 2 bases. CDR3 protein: CASSLARGLAYEQYF. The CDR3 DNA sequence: TGTGCCAGCAGCTTGGCCAGGGGGCTCGCCTACGAGCAGTACTTC.

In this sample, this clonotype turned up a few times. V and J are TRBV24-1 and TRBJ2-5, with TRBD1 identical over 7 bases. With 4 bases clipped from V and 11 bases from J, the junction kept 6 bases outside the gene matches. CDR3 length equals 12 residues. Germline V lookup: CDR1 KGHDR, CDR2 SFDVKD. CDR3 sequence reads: CATSDLRGKQYF. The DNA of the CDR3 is TGTGCCACCAGTGACCTCAGGGGGAAGCAGTACTTC.

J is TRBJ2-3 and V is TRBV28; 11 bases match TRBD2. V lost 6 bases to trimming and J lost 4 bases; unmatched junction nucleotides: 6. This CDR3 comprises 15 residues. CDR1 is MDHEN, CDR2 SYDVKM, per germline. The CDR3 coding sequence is TGTGCCAGCAGGTTAGCGGGAGGGACCCCAGATACGCAGTATTTT. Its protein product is CASRLAGGTPDTQYF. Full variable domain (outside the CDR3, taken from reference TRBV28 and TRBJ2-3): DVKVTQSSRYLVKRTGEKVFLECVQDMDHENMFWYRQDPGLGLRLIYFSYDVKMKEKGDIPEGYSVSREKKERFSLILESASTNQTSMYLCASRLAGGTPDTQYFGPGTRLTVL.

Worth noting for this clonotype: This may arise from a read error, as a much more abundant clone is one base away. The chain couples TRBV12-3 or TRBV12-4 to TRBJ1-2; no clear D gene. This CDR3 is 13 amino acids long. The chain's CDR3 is CASSLGKNYGYSF. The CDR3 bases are TGTGCCAGCAGTTTAGGCAAAAACTATGGCTACAGCTTC.

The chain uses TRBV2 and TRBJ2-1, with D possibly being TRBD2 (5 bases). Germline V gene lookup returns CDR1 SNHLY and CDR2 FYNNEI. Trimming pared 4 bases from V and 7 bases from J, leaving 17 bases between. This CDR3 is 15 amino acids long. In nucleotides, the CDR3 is TGTGCCAGCAGTGTAGCGCTTCATACGCGTAATGAGCAGTTCTTC. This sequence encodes CASSVALHTRNEQFF.

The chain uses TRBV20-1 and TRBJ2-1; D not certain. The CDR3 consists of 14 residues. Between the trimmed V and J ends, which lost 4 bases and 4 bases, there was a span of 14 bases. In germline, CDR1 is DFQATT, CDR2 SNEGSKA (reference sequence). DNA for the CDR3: TGCAGTGCTAACCCCCAGAATAGGTACAATGAGCAGTTCTTC. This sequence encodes CSANPQNRYNEQFF.

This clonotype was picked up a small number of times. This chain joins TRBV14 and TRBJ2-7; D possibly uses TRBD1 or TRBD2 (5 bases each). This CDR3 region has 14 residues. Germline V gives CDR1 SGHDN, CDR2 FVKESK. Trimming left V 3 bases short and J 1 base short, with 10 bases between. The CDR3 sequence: CASSHLGTSYEQYF. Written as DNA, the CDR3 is TGTGCCAGCAGCCATCTCGGGACGTCCTACGAGCAGTACTTC.

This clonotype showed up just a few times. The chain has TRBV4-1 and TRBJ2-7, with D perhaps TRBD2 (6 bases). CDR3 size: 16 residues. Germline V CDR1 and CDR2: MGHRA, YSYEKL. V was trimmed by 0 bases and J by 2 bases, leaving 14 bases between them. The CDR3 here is CASSQEFEGGAYEQYF. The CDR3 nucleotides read TGCGCCAGCAGCCAAGAATTTGAAGGAGGGGCCTACGAGCAGTACTTC.

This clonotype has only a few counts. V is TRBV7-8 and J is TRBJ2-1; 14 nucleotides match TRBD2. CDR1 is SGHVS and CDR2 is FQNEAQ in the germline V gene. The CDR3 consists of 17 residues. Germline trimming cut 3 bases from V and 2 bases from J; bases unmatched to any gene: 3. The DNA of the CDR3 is TGTGCCAGCAGCTTGGGACTAGCGGGAGATACCTACAATGAGCAGTTCTTC. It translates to CASSLGLAGDTYNEQFF.

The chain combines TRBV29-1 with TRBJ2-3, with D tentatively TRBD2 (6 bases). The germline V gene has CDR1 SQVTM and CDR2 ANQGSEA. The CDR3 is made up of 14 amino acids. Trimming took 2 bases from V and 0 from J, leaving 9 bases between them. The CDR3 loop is CSVESGRSTDTQYF. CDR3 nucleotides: TGCAGCGTTGAAAGCGGGCGGAGCACAGATACGCAGTATTTT.

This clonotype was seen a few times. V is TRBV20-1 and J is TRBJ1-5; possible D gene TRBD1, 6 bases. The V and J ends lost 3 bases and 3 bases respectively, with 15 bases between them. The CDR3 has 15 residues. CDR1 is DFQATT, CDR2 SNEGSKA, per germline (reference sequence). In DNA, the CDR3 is TGCAGTGCTAGGGGGGACACAAACACCAATCAGCCCCAGCATTTT. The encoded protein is CSARGDTNTNQPQHF.

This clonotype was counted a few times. CDR3 residues: CASSEVKGGYTF. CDR3 nucleotide sequence: TGTGCCAGCAGTGAAGTAAAGGGAGGCTACACCTTC. The rearrangement joins TRBV6-1 to TRBJ1-2; D gene ambiguous. CDR1 and CDR2 (germline): MNHNS, SASEGT. V gave up 1 base and J gave up 8 bases, with 8 bases separating them. The CDR3 is 12 amino acids.

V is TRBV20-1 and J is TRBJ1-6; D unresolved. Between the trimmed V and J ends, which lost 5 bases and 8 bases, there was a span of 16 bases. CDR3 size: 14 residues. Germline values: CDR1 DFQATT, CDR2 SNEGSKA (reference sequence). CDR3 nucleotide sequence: TGCAGTGCTCCTTCCGGCCTCGGAGATTCACCCCTCCACTTT. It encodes CSAPSGLGDSPLHF.

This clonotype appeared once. The CDR3 reads CASSSRIRTSGAIYEQYF. CDR3 DNA sequence: TGTGCCAGCAGCTCAAGAATTAGGACTAGCGGGGCTATCTACGAGCAGTACTTC. The chain couples TRBV7-2 to TRBJ2-7, with 12 bases fitting TRBD2. Germline V lookup: CDR1 SGHTA, CDR2 FQGNSA. This CDR3 has 18 residues. V dropped 4 bases and J dropped 3; count of bases not matched to a gene: 13.

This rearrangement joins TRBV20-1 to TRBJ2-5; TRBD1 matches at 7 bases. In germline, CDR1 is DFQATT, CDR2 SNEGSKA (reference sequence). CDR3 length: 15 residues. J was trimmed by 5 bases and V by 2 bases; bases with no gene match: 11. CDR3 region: CSARTGAEWVETQYF. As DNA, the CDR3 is TGCAGTGCTAGAACAGGGGCCGAATGGGTGGAGACCCAGTACTTC.

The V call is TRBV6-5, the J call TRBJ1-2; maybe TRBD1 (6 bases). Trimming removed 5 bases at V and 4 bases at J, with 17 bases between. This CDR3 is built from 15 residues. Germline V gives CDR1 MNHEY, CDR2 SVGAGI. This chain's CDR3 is CASSLLQGSGYGYTF. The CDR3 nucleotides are TGTGCCAGCAGTCTTCTACAGGGTAGTGGCTATGGCTACACCTTC.